The entry that follows covers one T cell receptor (beta chain) sequence. Its antigen has not been determined. Base quality data are lacking; no much larger clone is found one base away. These data belong to a study of blood T cell repertoires in COVID-19 (dated by TCRdb to the early 2020s). Looking at the study overall: Collaborator samples came from the United States, Italy and Spain and covered acute and convalescent phases of COVID-19. The material from the prospective study consisted of cDNA or gDNA derived from T cells, B-cell-depleted T cells, or PBMCs. Subjects who had been exposed to COVID-19, were actively infected with it, or had recovered from it provided the deeply sampled blood TCRbeta repertoires that made up the dataset. The repertoires were made available in a free public database intended to serve as a resource for research on the immune response to SARS-CoV-2. The samples were drawn from two sources: the first 160 participants of the ongoing ImmuneRACE study, and 950 to 1,500 subjects contributed by 6 global collaborators. A de-identified subject ID, COVID-19 status, age in years and sex were almost always included in the sample metadata. HLA class I and class II types, where available, came from metadata supplied by the sample provider rather than from assay-based typing.

Cut back by 4 bases and 6 bases, the V and J ends lie 9 bases apart. The CDR3 starts with the cysteine, ends with the phenylalanine, and has 13 residues. The entry retains the CDR3 DNA only, 39 bases that are in frame from base 1. In the germline V gene, CDR1 corresponds to SGHAT and CDR2 to FQNNGV. Whole blood was collected in K2EDTA tubes by collaborating institutions according to the institutions' own protocols. Collaborator samples were shipped for TCRbeta analysis as frozen whole blood, isolated PBMCs, or DNA extracted from either sample type. The paper's findings and limits, for the study overall: The quantity of clinical and demographic metadata differed by source and by participant and was supplied without curation.

TCRbeta CDR3 regions were amplified from genomic DNA by means of the immunoSEQ Assay, a bias-controlled multiplex PCR. The original pipeline was this. Within the assay, amplification of reference gene primers was used to estimate how many nucleated cells each sample contained. To quantify the absolute abundance of each unique TCRbeta CDR3 rearrangement, sequence reads were collapsed and filtered. For each sample, productive Simpson clonality was calculated as the square root of Simpson's diversity index across productive rearrangements. The immuneACCESS repertoire file appears here via TCRdb, limited to in-frame rearrangements. These files lack a portion of the clones; in checked studies, under half of the deficit traces to unresolved V genes, and the cause of the others is not known. The V and J calls and clone size come from that table; D and trimming were worked out from the DNA. The sample records approximately 190,000 clones, 60% to 80% of which are singletons. In total, the top ten clones hold 17% of the sample.

The chain was built from TRBV11-2 and TRBJ1-4; the D gene is unclear. The sample consisted of peripheral blood. This receptor was taken from a man between 60 and 70 years old with active or convalescent COVID-19. In nucleotide form, the sequence is TGTGCCAGCAGCTCCGCAGTCGATGAAAAACTGTTTTTT. This encodes CASSSAVDEKLFF.